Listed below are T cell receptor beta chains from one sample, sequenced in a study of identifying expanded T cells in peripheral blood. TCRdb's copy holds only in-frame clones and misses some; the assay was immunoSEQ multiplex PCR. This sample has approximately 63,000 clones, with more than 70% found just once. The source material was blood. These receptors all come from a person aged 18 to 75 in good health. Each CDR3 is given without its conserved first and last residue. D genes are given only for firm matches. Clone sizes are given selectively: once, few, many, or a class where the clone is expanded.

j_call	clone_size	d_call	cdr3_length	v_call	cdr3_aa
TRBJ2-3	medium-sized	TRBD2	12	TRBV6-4	ASSERGGPDTQY
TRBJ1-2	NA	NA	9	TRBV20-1	SAHRGYGYT
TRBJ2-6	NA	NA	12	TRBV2	ASNKASGANVLT
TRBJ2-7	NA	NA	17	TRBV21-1	ASSPALPVSGGARYEQY
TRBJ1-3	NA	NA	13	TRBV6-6	ASSYSELTGNTIY
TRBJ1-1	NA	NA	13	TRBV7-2	ASSLGWTANTEAF
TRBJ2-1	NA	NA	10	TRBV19	ASTQTRNEQF
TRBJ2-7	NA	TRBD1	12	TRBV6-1	ASSERTGTYEQY
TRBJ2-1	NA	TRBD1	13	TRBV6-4	ASSDSTGGYNEQF
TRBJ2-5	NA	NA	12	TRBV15	ATSRDLGEETQY
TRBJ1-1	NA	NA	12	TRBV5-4	ASSLGQGKTEAF
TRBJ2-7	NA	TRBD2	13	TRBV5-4	ASSLLVGGPYEQY
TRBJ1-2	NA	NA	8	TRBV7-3	ATRVDGYT
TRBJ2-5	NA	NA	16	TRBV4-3	ASSQVRQGGHIQETQY
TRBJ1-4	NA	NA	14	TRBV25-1	ASSEKGSGGNEKLF
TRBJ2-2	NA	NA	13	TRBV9	ASSPSWGDTGELF
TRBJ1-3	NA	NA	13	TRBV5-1	ASGEWTGSGNTIY
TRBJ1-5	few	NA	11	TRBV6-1	ASSEAGDRPQH
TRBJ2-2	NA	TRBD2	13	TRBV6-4	ASSDLAGPSAELF
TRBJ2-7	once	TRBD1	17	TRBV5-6	ASSLARFGQANPRYEQY
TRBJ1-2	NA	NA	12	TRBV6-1	ASSEAYRRSGYT
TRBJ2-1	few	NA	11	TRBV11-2	ASSEGHYNEQF
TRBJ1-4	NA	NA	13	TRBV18	ASSPISGMSEKLF
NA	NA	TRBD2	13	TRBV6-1	ASSEATSGGYEQY
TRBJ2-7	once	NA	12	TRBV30	AWSVGLALYEQY
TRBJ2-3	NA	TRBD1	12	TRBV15	ATGQGLRTDTQY
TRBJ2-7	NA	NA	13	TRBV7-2	ASSLAGAGTAEQY
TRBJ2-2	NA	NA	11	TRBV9	ASSPELTGELF
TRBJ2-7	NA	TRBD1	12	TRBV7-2	ASSYSGTDLEQY
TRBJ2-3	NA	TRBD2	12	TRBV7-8	ASSFLSGGDTQY
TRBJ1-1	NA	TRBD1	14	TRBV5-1	ASSTPIGTGRTEAF
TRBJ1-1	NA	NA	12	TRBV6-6	ASSSEDGSTEAF
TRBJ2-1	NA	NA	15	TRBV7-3	ASSLILREYTYNEQF
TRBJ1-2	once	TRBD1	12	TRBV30	AWRGTGPNYGYT
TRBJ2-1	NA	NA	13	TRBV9	ASSYTPGWYSEQF
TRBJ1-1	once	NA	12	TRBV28	ASSLMGGGTEAF
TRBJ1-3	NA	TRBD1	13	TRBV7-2	ASSLGDRTGNTIY
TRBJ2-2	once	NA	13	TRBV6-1	ASRATSFVIGELF
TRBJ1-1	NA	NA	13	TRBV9	ASSPLWGLGTEAF
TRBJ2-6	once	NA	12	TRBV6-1	ASRRNSGANVLT
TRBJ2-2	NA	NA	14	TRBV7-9	ASSLRDLSDTGELF
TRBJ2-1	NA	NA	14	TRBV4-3	ASSQSGVRGHNEQF
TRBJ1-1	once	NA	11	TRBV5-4	ASSLGPGLEAF
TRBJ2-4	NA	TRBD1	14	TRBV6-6	ASSTSTGTIKNIQY
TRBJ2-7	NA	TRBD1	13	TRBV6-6	ASSYSPDREVEQH
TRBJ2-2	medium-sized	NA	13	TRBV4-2	ASSQEEGQSGELF
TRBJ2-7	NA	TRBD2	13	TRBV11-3	ASSLSGLGNDEQY